The source of this T cell receptor beta chain is a study of shared clonotypes between healthy human individuals. Study information: Plates per donor: three CD4 naive, three CD4 memory, two CD8 naive, one CD8 memory. Study results and limitations: Non-shared clonotypes had lower generation probabilities than those shared by all four donors. In having few donors, the study represented limited genetic and exposure-history diversity.

On sorted subsets, replicate PCRs used approximately 190 ng DNA, or 31,000 or so T cell genomes. Sequencing used immunoSEQ multiplex PCR; TCRdb keeps in-frame clones, though not all of them. This sample yields approximately 250,000 clones, of which 60% to 80% are seen a single time; roughly 11% belongs to the top ten. On this clone itself: Its antigen remains unidentified.

The CDR3 spans 15 residues. Germline assignment: CDR1 SGHNT and CDR2 YYREEE (reference sequence). With V trimmed by 3 bases and J by 4 bases, 3 bases remained unmatched. The sequence was collected from a man aged 30-40 years in good health. The source material was memory CD4+ T cells sorted from blood. Indicated subset: CD45RA-negative fraction. The chain is built from TRBV5-4 and TRBJ2-1; 11 bases agree with TRBD2. This CDR3 is CASSSGTSGYNEQFF. The DNA for the CDR3 is TGTGCCAGCAGCTCGGGGACTAGCGGTTACAATGAGCAGTTCTTC.